The 3 T cell receptor beta chains below come from one sample, sequenced in a study of early T cells in non-severe SARS-CoV-2 infection. Each CDR3 protein gets one entry after TCRdb re-called the 5' RACE reads with MiXCR. The data hold fewer than 85,000 distinct CDR3 sequences, with about 10% observed a single time. The material sequenced was whole blood, taken at baseline. These receptors were collected from an adult who was a healthcare worker with PCR-confirmed SARS-CoV-2 infection or an uninfected control (not recorded which).

The CDR3 here is CASSQTDYSGNTIYF. The CDR3 DNA follows: TGTGCCAGCAGCCAAACAGACTACTCTGGAAACACCATATATTTT. The chain employs TRBV3-1 and TRBJ1-3; D remains unclear. CDR1 LGHDT and CDR2 YNNKEL come from the germline V gene (reference sequence). V lost 2 bases, J lost 0 bases, and 8 bases lay in between. The CDR3 has 15 residues.

The V call is TRBV28, the J call TRBJ1-2; 9 bases are shared with TRBD1. The CDR3 has 15 amino acids. Germline V gives CDR1 MDHEN, CDR2 SYDVKM. Trimming cost V 4 bases and J 4 bases; bases outside gene matches: 7. The CDR3 here is CASSSRQGVGYGYTF. The CDR3 DNA is TGTGCCAGCAGTTCGAGACAGGGGGTTGGCTATGGCTACACCTTC.

The V gene is TRBV29-1, the J gene TRBJ2-4; D not resolved. Trimming shortened V by 1 base and J by 0 bases, and 10 bases separated the two germline ends. CDR3 length: 15 amino acids. The V gene's germline CDR1 is SQVTM and CDR2 ANQGSEA. The DNA for the CDR3 is TGCAGCGTTGAAGTGCAGGAAATAGCCAAAAACATTCAGTACTTC. It is translated as CSVEVQEIAKNIQYF.